The present TCR beta chain was sequenced within a study of STAT5B mutations in CD4+ large granular lymphocyte leukemia. For the study at large: The CDR3 'QG' motif was associated with a particular HLA allele among healthy donors.

Here immunoSEQ multiplex PCR was the method, and the copy in TCRdb shows in-frame clones only, minus some. The table shows 34,000 or so clones, with approximately 80% occurring only once. Findings and caveats of the study: TRBV06-family usage was enriched in top patient clones (8/27) versus controls (2/35).

Details on this clone: Its specificity is unknown.

V was clipped by 5 bases and J by 4 bases, with 11 bases between them. The CDR3 runs to 13 residues. Germline V lookup: CDR1 MNHEY, CDR2 SMNVEV (reference sequence). This TCR came from a human donor in good health. The rearrangement joins TRBV27 to TRBJ2-5; possible D gene TRBD2, 6 bases. The sequenced sample was CD4+ T cells from blood buffy coats. The CDR3 protein is CASSQRAPETQYF. Written as DNA, the CDR3 is TGTGCCAGCAGTCAGCGGGCCCCAGAGACCCAGTACTTC.